This is a list of T cell receptor beta chains from one sample in a study of spatial heterogeneity in lung cancer. TCRdb processed the 5' RACE reads anew with MiXCR; each CDR3 protein has one entry. The table lists 9,500 to 15,000 distinct CDR3 sequences, over 11% of them singletons. Sequenced here: PBMCs, sampled at surgery. The receptors shown here come from a female donor with early-stage non-small cell lung cancer. Both conserved end residues are part of each CDR3. D genes are given only for firm matches.

D: NA
V: TRBV5-5
CDR3: CASSLADGIGYEQYF

D: NA
V: TRBV27
CDR3: CASSLYTDTEAFF

D: TRBD2
V: TRBV4-2
CDR3: CASSQGWTSGRGSYNEQFF

D: TRBD1
V: TRBV29-1
CDR3: CSVYTGGAVGYTF

D: NA
V: TRBV4-1
CDR3: CASSQDWQGGQPQHF

D: TRBD1
V: TRBV5-1
CDR3: CASSFGLNRGSEQYF

D: NA
V: TRBV7-2
CDR3: CASSLVPIGRGYTF

D: NA
V: TRBV5-1
CDR3: CASLTPGANVLTF

D: TRBD2
V: TRBV5-4
CDR3: CASSTGTSGAYEQYF

D: TRBD1
V: TRBV20-1
CDR3: CSGVRGHGYTF

D: NA
V: TRBV7-9
CDR3: CASSLAGERSYEQYF

D: NA
V: TRBV11-1
CDR3: CASSIGQGYTGELFF

D: NA
V: TRBV29-1
CDR3: CSVRDSSGRTEAFF

D: TRBD2
V: TRBV18
CDR3: CASAMVASGNTGELFF

D: NA
V: TRBV7-3
CDR3: CASSPSRIRNTEAFF

D: NA
V: TRBV28
CDR3: CASSSQRGIFTEAFF

D: TRBD1
V: TRBV29-1
CDR3: CSVTGVLEQFF

D: TRBD2
V: TRBV5-6
CDR3: CASSLSSGTAGELFF

D: NA
V: TRBV3-1
CDR3: CASSHARNTEAFF

D: NA
V: TRBV6-5
CDR3: CASSPSARGTDTQYF

D: NA
V: TRBV2
CDR3: CASRGQGSALETQYF

D: TRBD1
V: TRBV7-2
CDR3: CASSLRGRKETQYF

D: TRBD2
V: TRBV5-1
CDR3: CASSDAGLADGEQYF

D: TRBD2
V: TRBV28
CDR3: CASTKLGGGEQYF

D: TRBD2
V: TRBV12-3/TRBV12-4
CDR3: CASSQRASGSYEQYF

D: NA
V: TRBV7-9
CDR3: CASSFAGQPYEQYF

D: TRBD2
V: TRBV30
CDR3: CAWTNLVAGVEQFF

D: NA
V: TRBV7-2
CDR3: CASSVGDTQYF

D: TRBD1
V: TRBV7-2
CDR3: CASSSQGTHSNQPQHF

D: TRBD2
V: TRBV4-1
CDR3: CASSQDPGLAALNEQFF

D: NA
V: TRBV5-1
CDR3: CASSGRPTNYGYTF

D: NA
V: TRBV2
CDR3: CASSERGSGTEAFF

D: TRBD1
V: TRBV5-1
CDR3: CASSLVQGAETQYF

D: NA
V: TRBV28
CDR3: CASSLNSYEQYF

D: NA
V: TRBV18
CDR3: CASSPPATQETQYF

D: NA
V: TRBV4-1
CDR3: CASSLAGPRFTGELFF

D: NA
V: TRBV3-1
CDR3: CASSQVDVNTEAFF

D: NA
V: TRBV3-1
CDR3: CASSQGRGAGSYNSPLHF

D: TRBD2
V: TRBV7-8
CDR3: CASSRIPGTSGGEQYF

D: NA
V: TRBV4-2
CDR3: CASSQIPGFILGGEKLFF

D: NA
V: TRBV5-1
CDR3: CASSLQLGEETQYF

D: TRBD2
V: TRBV30
CDR3: CAWSAGLAGRTDTQYF

D: NA
V: TRBV30
CDR3: CAWSPRSYGYTF

D: NA
V: TRBV5-1
CDR3: CASSFTAGAIMGSYEQYF

D: TRBD2
V: TRBV4-1
CDR3: CASSPRASGSDNEQFF

D: NA
V: TRBV12-3/TRBV12-4
CDR3: CASSSNREISSYNSPLHF

D: TRBD1
V: TRBV2
CDR3: CASSEWSSGGDSYNEQFF

D: TRBD1
V: TRBV20-1
CDR3: CSAVPGQGINEQFF

D: NA
V: TRBV15
CDR3: CATSRDNGVLDEQYF